This T cell receptor (beta chain) was documented in a study of T cell repertoires in cytomegalovirus infection. Study in general: Indicated by public TCR beta signatures were CMV infection and matching HLA type.

A note on this clonotype: What it recognizes is unknown.

Study-wide results and limits: HLA-C-restricted CMV clonotypes gave the most frequent clonotype in two of eight donors.

TCRdb called the reads again in MiXCR, with one record for every CDR3 protein. This table has about 740,000 distinct CDR3 sequences, approximately 40% appearing once. From germline, CDR1 is SEHNR and CDR2 FQNEAQ (reference sequence). This CDR3 has 14 amino acids. Trimming took 4 bases from V and 8 from J; bases not matched to a gene: 6. This sequence originates from a human donor in good health (CMV status not recorded). Some clones in this sample may be carry-over from other donors' samples. The chain couples TRBV7-9 to TRBJ2-4; TRBD1 matches at 9 bases. The source material was PBMCs. In DNA, the CDR3 is TGTGCCAGCAGCTCGTACAGGGGGCTAGACATTCAGTACTTC. It yields the protein CASSSYRGLDIQYF.